This T cell receptor beta chain was captured in a study of blood T cell repertoires in COVID-19. Study summary: Specimens from acute and convalescent COVID-19 originated in the United States, Italy and Spain. From T cells, B-cell-depleted T cells, or PBMCs came the material, which was cDNA or gDNA.

The CDR3 contains 15 residues. V lost 1 base, J lost 1 base, and 10 bases lay in between. Germline V gene sequence: CDR1 LGHNA, CDR2 YSLEER. Assay used: immunoSEQ multiplex PCR; TCRdb lists only in-frame clones, some missing. The sample records approximately 98,000 clones, about four fifths being singletons. The gene calls are TRBV4-3 and TRBJ1-1; D ambiguous. This clonotype originated in a man older than 75 with acute or convalescent COVID-19. The sequencing input was peripheral blood. In DNA form, the CDR3 reads TGCGCCAGCAGCCAAGGAAGCTTTGCGAACACTGAAGCTTTCTTT. It encodes CASSQGSFANTEAFF.